The 19 T cell receptor beta chains presented below share a single source sample, sequenced in a study of T cells after yellow fever vaccination. TCRdb analysed the 5' RACE reads with MiXCR anew, one entry per CDR3 protein. The repertoire holds about 160,000 distinct CDR3 sequences, with 5.5% to 7.5% as singletons. The sample consisted of CD4+ T cells sorted from PBMCs, taken 5 to 6 days after the first yellow fever vaccination. The receptors shown here come from a man younger than 30 who received the YFV17D yellow fever vaccine.

This clonotype was counted at least ten times. The V gene is TRBV6-5, the J gene TRBJ2-7; 7 nucleotides match TRBD2. V gave up 6 bases and J gave up 9 bases; unmatched junction bases: 14. CDR3 length equals 14 residues. CDR1 is MNHEY and CDR2 is SVGAGI in the germline V gene. The CDR3 coding sequence is TGTGCCAGCAGGCCCCGGGGGGACCTACGAGGGCAGTACGTC. This gives the protein CASRPRGDLRGQYV.

The rearrangement joins TRBV12-3 or TRBV12-4 to TRBJ1-5; 8 positions agree with TRBD1. J lost 0 bases, V lost 5 bases, and 9 bases had no gene match. The CDR3 length is 17 residues. CDR3 sequence: CASSPGQGRTSNQPQHF. The CDR3 region has the DNA TGTGCCAGCAGTCCAGGACAGGGAAGAACTAGCAATCAGCCCCAGCATTTT.

This clonotype was seen a few times. The V call is TRBV12-3 or TRBV12-4, the J call TRBJ2-5; maybe TRBD1 (6 bases). This CDR3 is 15 amino acids long. V was clipped by 1 base and J by 2 bases, with 11 bases between them. The CDR3 DNA reads TGTGCCAGCAGTTTAGAAGGGGGACCTCAAGAGACCCAGTACTTC. Translated, it gives CASSLEGGPQETQYF.

This clonotype was seen many times. The chain uses TRBV5-1 and TRBJ2-5, with a weak D call TRBD2 (5 bases). The germline V gene encodes CDR1 SGHRS and CDR2 YFSETQ. The CDR3 loop spans 14 amino acids. V gave up 4 bases and J gave up 5 bases, with 15 bases separating them. CDR3 DNA sequence: TGCGCCAGCAGCCCCGAGGGCGCCGGGGAGACCCAGTACTTC. Translated: CASSPEGAGETQYF. Full variable domain (remainder filled in from reference TRBV5-1 and TRBJ2-5): KAGVTQTPRYLIKTRGQQVTLSCSPISGHRSVSWYQQTPGQGLQFLFEYFSETQRNKGNFPGRFSGRQFSNSRSEMNVSTLELGDSALYLCASSPEGAGETQYFGPGTRLLVL.

This clonotype appeared a few times. The genes are TRBV29-1 and TRBJ1-2; D might be TRBD1 (5 bases). Trimming stripped 3 bases from V and 7 bases from J, with 6 bases between. This CDR3 is built from 10 residues. Germline CDR1 is SQVTM and CDR2 is ANQGSEA. Here the CDR3 reads CSVERGGYTF. CDR3 sequence (DNA): TGCAGCGTTGAGAGGGGTGGCTACACCTTC. Full variable domain (outside the CDR3, taken from reference TRBV29-1 and TRBJ1-2): SAVISQKPSRDICQRGTSLTIQCQVDSQVTMMFWYRQQPGQSLTLIATANQGSEATYESGFVIDKFPISRPNLTFSTLTVSNMSPEDSSIYLCSVERGGYTFGSGTRLTVV.

This clonotype was seen a handful of times. The chain combines TRBV6-5 with TRBJ2-1, with D possibly TRBD1 on 5 matching bases. CDR1 and CDR2 from the germline V gene are MNHEY and SVGAGI. Trimming removed 0 bases from V and 1 base from J, with 10 bases in between. The CDR3 sequence is 16 residues long. The DNA of the CDR3 is TGTGCCAGCAGTTACTCGGGGCTAGGGTCCTACAATGAGCAGTTCTTC. It yields the protein CASSYSGLGSYNEQFF.

The sample holds many counts of this clonotype. This chain links TRBV30 with TRBJ1-2; D not resolved. There are 10 residues in the CDR3. Between the trimmed V and J ends, which lost 4 bases and 8 bases, there was a span of 8 bases. The germline V gene has CDR1 GTSNPN and CDR2 SVGIG (reference sequence). CDR3 region: CAWMMGGYTF. Written as DNA, the CDR3 is TGTGCCTGGATGATGGGAGGCTACACCTTC.

This clonotype was detected ten times or more. The chain couples TRBV20-1 to TRBJ2-7; possibly TRBD1 for D (6 bases). V shed 3 bases and J shed 4 bases, with 10 bases lying between them. CDR3 size: 12 residues. CDR1 DFQATT and CDR2 SNEGSKA come from the germline V gene (reference sequence). The CDR3 sequence: CSARDRRYEQYF. DNA of the CDR3: TGCAGTGCTAGGGACAGACGATACGAGCAGTACTTC.

The table lists this clonotype with many counts. This chain uses TRBV7-2 with TRBJ2-5, with TRBD2 identical over 7 bases. The germline V gene encodes CDR1 SGHTA and CDR2 FQGNSA. V dropped 5 bases and J dropped 4; count of bases not matched to a gene: 4. The CDR3 extends over 13 amino acids. For the CDR3, the DNA is TGTGCCAGCAGCGTAAGCGGGGTAGAGACCCAGTACTTC. It translates to CASSVSGVETQYF.

In its sample, this clonotype was seen a few times. This chain links TRBV5-1 with TRBJ2-5; D possibly corresponds to TRBD2 (5 bases). Per germline, CDR1 SGHRS and CDR2 YFSETQ. V lost 4 bases to trimming and J lost 5 bases, with 21 bases between them. CDR3 length: 16 residues. CDR3 DNA sequence: TGCGCCAGCAGCGGAGGAGCGTTGATCGTTCGGGAGACCCAGTACTTC. Translating gives CASSGGALIVRETQYF.

In this sample, this clonotype turned up many times. The chain recombines TRBV5-1 with TRBJ1-6; 8 bases agree with TRBD1. The trim removed 4 bases at V and 10 bases at J, leaving 10 bases unmatched. The CDR3 is 15 residues long. Germline-derived CDR1 and CDR2 are SGHRS and YFSETQ. The CDR3 loop reads CASSLRGQGESPLHF. The DNA of the CDR3 is TGCGCCAGCAGCCTCCGTGGACAGGGAGAATCACCCCTCCACTTT.

This rearrangement joins TRBV14 to TRBJ2-1; D is possibly TRBD2 (5 bases). CDR3 length: 13 residues. The germline V and J ends were trimmed by 6 bases and 10 bases, with 16 bases remaining between them. Germline loops: CDR1 SGHDN, CDR2 FVKESK. The CDR3 coding sequence is TGTGCCAGCAGATCTACGGGGAGTTTCGAGCAGTTCTTC. It is translated as CASRSTGSFEQFF.

CDR3 nucleotide sequence: TGTGCCAGCAGCCCCGCGGGTCCCTACGAGCAGTACGTC. Its translation: CASSPAGPYEQYV. The rearrangement joins TRBV6-5 to TRBJ2-7; D might be TRBD2 (5 bases). The V gene's germline CDR1 is MNHEY and CDR2 SVGAGI. CDR3 length: 13 residues. Trimming stripped 6 bases from V and 2 bases from J, with 11 bases between.

This clonotype was found a few times. This rearrangement joins TRBV4-1 to TRBJ1-1, with D possibly being TRBD1 (6 bases). Deletions cut 0 bases from V and 11 bases from J, with 13 bases between. CDR1 is MGHRA, CDR2 YSYEKL, per germline. The CDR3 contains 13 residues. The CDR3 DNA reads TGCGCCAGCAGCCAAGAGAGGCAGGGGAGGGCTTTCTTT. Translating gives CASSQERQGRAFF.

The V gene is TRBV7-8, the J gene TRBJ2-7; TRBD1 matches at 7 bases. This CDR3 has 15 residues. V gave up 5 bases and J gave up 7 bases; unmatched junction bases: 14. Germline V CDR1 and CDR2: SGHVS, FQNEAQ. CDR3: CASSPRDRAYVEQYF. The CDR3 DNA follows: TGTGCCAGCAGCCCAAGGGACAGAGCCTACGTGGAGCAGTACTTC.

This clonotype appeared many times. The V call is TRBV4-1, the J call TRBJ2-3; D remains unclear. Trimming left V 0 bases short and J 1 base short, with 8 bases between. Germline V gene sequence: CDR1 MGHRA, CDR2 YSYEKL. The CDR3 loop spans 15 amino acids. The CDR3 is CASSQDSIRTDTQYF. In nucleotides, the CDR3 is TGCGCCAGCAGCCAAGATAGTATCCGCACAGATACGCAGTATTTT.

This clonotype occurred many times. This sequence joins TRBV11-2 and TRBJ1-2; D is unclear. There are 14 residues in the CDR3. Germline loops: CDR1 SGHAT, CDR2 FQNNGV. Trimming stripped 4 bases from V and 4 bases from J, with 13 bases between. The CDR3 here is CASSSTGVTYGYTF. The CDR3 nucleotides read TGTGCCAGCAGCTCCACCGGGGTAACCTATGGCTACACCTTC.

This clonotype was found a few times. The V gene is TRBV18, the J gene TRBJ2-2; D might be TRBD1 (5 bases). CDR3 length: 15 amino acids. Germline V gene lookup returns CDR1 KGHSH and CDR2 LQKENI. Trimming removed 0 bases from V and 6 bases from J, with 11 bases in between. CDR3 region: CASSPPHPQAGELFF. The CDR3 coding sequence is TGTGCCAGCTCACCACCGCACCCACAGGCCGGGGAGCTGTTTTTT.

This clonotype was counted at least ten times. The rearrangement uses TRBV6-1 and TRBJ2-3; D unresolved. The length of the CDR3 is 15 residues. The germline V gene has CDR1 MNHNS and CDR2 SASEGT. The germline V and J ends were trimmed by 2 bases and 1 base, with 10 bases remaining between them. CDR3 sequence reads: CASSEMGLGTDTQYF. The CDR3 DNA is TGTGCCAGCAGTGAAATGGGTTTGGGCACAGATACGCAGTATTTT.